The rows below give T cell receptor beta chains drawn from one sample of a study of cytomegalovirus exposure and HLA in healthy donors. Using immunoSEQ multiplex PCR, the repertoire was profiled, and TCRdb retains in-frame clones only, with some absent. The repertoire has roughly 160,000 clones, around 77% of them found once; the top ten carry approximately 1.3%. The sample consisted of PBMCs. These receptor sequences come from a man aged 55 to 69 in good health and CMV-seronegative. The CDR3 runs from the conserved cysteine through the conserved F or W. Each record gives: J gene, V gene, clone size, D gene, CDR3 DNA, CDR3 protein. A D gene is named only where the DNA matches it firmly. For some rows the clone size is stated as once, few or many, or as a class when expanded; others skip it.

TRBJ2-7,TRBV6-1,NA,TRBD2,TGTGCCAGCAGTGATGGGGAGGGGTCCTACGAGCAGTACTTC,CASSDGEGSYEQYF
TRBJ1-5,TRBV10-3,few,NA,TGTGCCATCACAAATCAGCCCCAGCATTTT,CAITNQPQHF
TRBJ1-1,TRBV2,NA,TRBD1,TGTGCCAGCAGTGCAGGACAGGGGAGGACTGAAGCTTTCTTT,CASSAGQGRTEAFF
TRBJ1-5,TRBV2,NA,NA,TGTGCCAGCAGTTGGGGAGGGAGCAATCAGCCCCAGCATTTT,CASSWGGSNQPQHF
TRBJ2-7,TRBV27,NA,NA,TGTGCCAGCAGTCAGAGGGGGGGGGCGGGAGTTTACGAGCAGTACTTC,CASSQRGGAGVYEQYF
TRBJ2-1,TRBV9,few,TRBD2,TGTGCCAGCAGCGTAGTGGCTAGCGGGGGGAATGAGCAGTTCTTC,CASSVVASGGNEQFF
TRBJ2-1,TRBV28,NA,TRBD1,TGTGCCAGCGCAACCGGGACAGGGGGGTACAATGAGCAGTTCTTC,CASATGTGGYNEQFF
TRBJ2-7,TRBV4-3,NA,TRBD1,TGCGCCAGCAGCCAAGATCTGGCATCGGGACAGGCTTACGAGCAGTACTTC,CASSQDLASGQAYEQYF
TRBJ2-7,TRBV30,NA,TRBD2,TGTGCCTGGAGGAACCAGGGAGGGTCCTACGAGCAGTACTTC,CAWRNQGGSYEQYF
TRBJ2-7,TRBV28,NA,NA,TGTGCCAGCAGTGGACAGCGGTACGAGCAGTACTTC,CASSGQRYEQYF
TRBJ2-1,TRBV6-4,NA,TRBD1,TGTGCCAGCAGTGACTCCAGGGGGCATGAGCAGTTCTTC,CASSDSRGHEQFF
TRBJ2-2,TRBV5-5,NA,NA,TGTGCCAGCAGCACCTCGGGAGCCCCGAACACCGGGGAGCTGTTTTTT,CASSTSGAPNTGELFF
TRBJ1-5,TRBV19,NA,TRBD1,TGTGCCAGTAGTAGGGGACAGGGATATCAGCCCCAGCATTTT,CASSRGQGYQPQHF
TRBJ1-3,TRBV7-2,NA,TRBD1,TGTGCCAGCAGCCAACAGGGGGCTCCTGGAAACACCATATATTTT,CASSQQGAPGNTIYF
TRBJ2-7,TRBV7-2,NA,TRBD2,TGTGCCAGCAGCTCGGTCGGTACTAGCGGTAACTACGAGCAGTACTTC,CASSSVGTSGNYEQYF
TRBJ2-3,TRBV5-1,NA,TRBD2,TGCGCCAGCAGCATTAGCGGGGGCACAGATACGCAGTATTTT,CASSISGGTDTQYF
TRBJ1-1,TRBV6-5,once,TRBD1,TGTGCCAGCAGTGCCGGGGACAGGGTTGTGGTAGCTTTCTTT,CASSAGDRVVVAFF
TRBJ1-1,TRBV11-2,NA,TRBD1,TGTGCCAGCAGCTTAGATATGGGACAGGCAAACACTGAAGCTTTCTTT,CASSLDMGQANTEAFF
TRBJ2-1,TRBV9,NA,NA,TGTGCCAGCAGCTCAGAGGGGACTCATTACAATGAGCAGTTCTTC,CASSSEGTHYNEQFF
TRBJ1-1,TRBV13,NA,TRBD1,TGTGCCAGCAGCTTTAGATGGGACAGCCAGAACACTGAAGCTTTCTTT,CASSFRWDSQNTEAFF
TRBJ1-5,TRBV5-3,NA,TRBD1,TGTGCCAGAAGCTTGGAAGTAGGGGGCGGAAATCAGCCCCAGCATTTT,CARSLEVGGGNQPQHF
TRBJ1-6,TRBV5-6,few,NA,TGTGCCAGCAGCTTTCTTAGCTCCTATAATTCACCCCTCCACTTT,CASSFLSSYNSPLHF
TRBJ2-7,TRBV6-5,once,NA,TGTGCCAGCAGCCAAACTAGGGACTTCGGGTACGAGCAGTACTTC,CASSQTRDFGYEQYF
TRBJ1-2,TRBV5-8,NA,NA,TGTGCCAGCAGCTTGGCCGGGGGGGCTTCTCATAGTTACTATGGCTACACCTTC,CASSLAGGASHSYYGYTF
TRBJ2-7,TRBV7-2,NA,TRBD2,TGTGCCAGCAGGCGCGGGGGTCCCGAGTACGAGCAGTACTTC,CASRRGGPEYEQYF
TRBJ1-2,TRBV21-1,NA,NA,TGTGCCAGCAGCAAAGAGCGGGGGCGGCCTGGGGGTAGCACTGGCTACACCTTC,CASSKERGRPGGSTGYTF
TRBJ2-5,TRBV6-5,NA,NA,TGTGCCAGCAGTGTCCGGACAGAAGAGACCCAGTACTTC,CASSVRTEETQYF
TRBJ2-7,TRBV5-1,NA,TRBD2,TGCGCCAGCAGCTCCGGGACTAGCGGCTACGAGCAGTACTTC,CASSSGTSGYEQYF
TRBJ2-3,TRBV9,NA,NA,TGTGCCAGCAGCGTAGCTCCCCTAAGCACAGATACGCAGTATTTT,CASSVAPLSTDTQYF
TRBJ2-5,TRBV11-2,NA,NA,TGTGCCAGCAGCTTAGATCTTACGGGGGTCCAAGAGACCCAGTACTTC,CASSLDLTGVQETQYF
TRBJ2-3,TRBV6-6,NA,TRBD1,TGTGCCAGCAGCCAACAGGGGAACACAGATACGCAGTATTTT,CASSQQGNTDTQYF
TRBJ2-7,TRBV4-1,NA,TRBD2,TGCGCCAGCAGCCACAGCCCCTTACGTCGAGCGGGAGGGTTCGAGCAGTACTTC,CASSHSPLRRAGGFEQYF
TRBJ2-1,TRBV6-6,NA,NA,TGTGCCAGCAGCCTACAGGCAGGAGACAATGAGCAGTTCTTC,CASSLQAGDNEQFF
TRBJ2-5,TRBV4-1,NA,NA,TGCGCCAGCAGCCATAACGGAGGGGGCGCGGAGACCCAGTACTTC,CASSHNGGGAETQYF
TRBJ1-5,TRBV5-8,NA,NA,TGTGCCAGCAGCTTGGGCCAGGGTTTCCAGCCCCAGCATTTT,CASSLGQGFQPQHF
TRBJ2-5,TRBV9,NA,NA,TGTGCCAGCAGCGAGGCTGCGGACAGTCAGGGGACCCAGTACTTC,CASSEAADSQGTQYF
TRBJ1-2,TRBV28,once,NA,TGTGCCAGCAGTTTAATGAGTTATGGCTACACCTTC,CASSLMSYGYTF
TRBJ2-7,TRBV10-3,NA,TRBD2,TGTGCCATCAGCCCAAGCGGGAGGTCAGACGAGCAGTACTTC,CAISPSGRSDEQYF
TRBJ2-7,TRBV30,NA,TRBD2,TGTGCCTGGAGTGCCGGGACTAGCGGGGTCGGCGACTACGAGCAGTACTTC,CAWSAGTSGVGDYEQYF
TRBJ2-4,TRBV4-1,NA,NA,TGCGCCAGCAGCCAAGTACCGGAAAACATTCAGTACTTC,CASSQVPENIQYF
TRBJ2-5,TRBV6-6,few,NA,TGTGCCAGCAGTTCCTCGATTACTAATCAAGAGACCCAGTACTTC,CASSSSITNQETQYF
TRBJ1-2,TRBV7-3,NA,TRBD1,TGTGCCAGCAGCTTAAGGGCAGGGGGTAGCTATGGCTACACCTTC,CASSLRAGGSYGYTF
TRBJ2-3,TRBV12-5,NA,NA,TGTGCTAGTGGTTTGGACCTCTTCGGTACGCAGTATTTT,CASGLDLFGTQYF
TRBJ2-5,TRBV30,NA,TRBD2,TGTGCCTGGAGTCTAGCGGGGTCAACGTACCAAGAGACCCAGTACTTC,CAWSLAGSTYQETQYF
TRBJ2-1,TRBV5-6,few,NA,TGTGCCAGCAGCTTGCGGCTAGCCACATCCTACAATGAGCAGTTCTTC,CASSLRLATSYNEQFF
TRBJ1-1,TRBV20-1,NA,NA,TGCACCCTTGAGGATACTGAAGCTTTCTTT,CTLEDTEAFF
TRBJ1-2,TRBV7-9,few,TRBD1,TGTGCCGGCAGCCAGGACAGGTTTGATGGCTACACCTTC,CAGSQDRFDGYTF
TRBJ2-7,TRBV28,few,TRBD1,TGTGCCACGGGACAGGGATTAGACGAGCAGTACTTC,CATGQGLDEQYF
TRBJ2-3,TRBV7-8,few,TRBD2,TGTGCCAGCAGCTTAGAGGGCGGGGGGGCGGCAGATACGCAGTATTTT,CASSLEGGGAADTQYF
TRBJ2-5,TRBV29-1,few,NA,TGCAGCGTGGCCATGATGGAGACCCAGTACTTC,CSVAMMETQYF
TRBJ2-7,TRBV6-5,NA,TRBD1,TGTGCCAGCAGTTACTGGGGACAGGGAGGGGTTTACGAGCAGTACTTC,CASSYWGQGGVYEQYF
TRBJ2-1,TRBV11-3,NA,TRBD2,TGTGCCAGCAGCTTTTTAGCGGGAGGGCCCCACAATGAGCAGTTCTTC,CASSFLAGGPHNEQFF
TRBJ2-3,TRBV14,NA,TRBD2,TGTGCCAGCAGCCATAAACTAGCGGGAGGGACAGATACGCAGTATTTT,CASSHKLAGGTDTQYF
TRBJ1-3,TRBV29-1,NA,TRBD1,TGCAGCGTCGAGCCCCGGGACAGAAGAGGAAACACCATATATTTT,CSVEPRDRRGNTIYF
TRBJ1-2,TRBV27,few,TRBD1,TGTGCCAGCAGTTTAAAGGGACAGGGAGACTATGGCTACACCTTC,CASSLKGQGDYGYTF
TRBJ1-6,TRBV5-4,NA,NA,TGTGCCAGCAGCTTGGAGACAGGTCGAAATTCACCCCTCCACTTT,CASSLETGRNSPLHF
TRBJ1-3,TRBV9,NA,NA,TGTGCCAGCAGCGCTAGGGGACTTCACTCTGGAAACACCATATATTTT,CASSARGLHSGNTIYF
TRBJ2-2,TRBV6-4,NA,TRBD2,TGTGCCAGCAAAGCGGGGGCCTCCACCGGGGAGCTGTTTTTT,CASKAGASTGELFF
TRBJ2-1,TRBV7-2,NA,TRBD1,TGTGCCAGCAGCCTACGACAGGGGCGTGGTGAGCAGTTCTTC,CASSLRQGRGEQFF
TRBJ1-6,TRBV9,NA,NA,TGTGCCAGCAGCGTAGCTGGGCAGGGTGGGTCACCCCTCCACTTT,CASSVAGQGGSPLHF